The 21 T cell receptor beta chains given below trace back to one sample, sequenced in a study of beta chain features in type 1 diabetes. What was sequenced were expressed TCRB transcripts, since all of the isolated RNA had been reverse transcribed. TCRdb keeps only in-frame clones here, not all; method: immunoSEQ multiplex PCR. The table lists approximately 90,000 clones, under 35% of them singletons. Sequences were obtained from stem cell memory CD4+ T cells from blood. These receptors were taken from a woman between 18 and 30 years old in good health.

This clone came up a few times. V and J are TRBV9 and TRBJ2-5; TRBD2 matches at 10 bases. CDR1 and CDR2 (germline): SGDLS, YYNGEE. The CDR3 sequence is 14 residues long. The V gene end was trimmed by 0 bases and the J gene end by 9 bases; junction bases not matched to a gene: 5. This chain's CDR3 is CASSVDPAGGAQYF. CDR3 sequence (DNA): TGTGCCAGCAGCGTAGATCCAGCGGGGGGGGCCCAGTACTTC.

The V gene is TRBV11-3, the J gene TRBJ2-5; a possible D gene is TRBD2 (5 bases). In germline, CDR1 is SGHNT, CDR2 YENEEA. V was trimmed by 8 bases and J by 5 bases, leaving 15 bases between them. The CDR3 length is 13 residues. CDR3 in amino acids: CASSRAERETQYF. CDR3 sequence (DNA): TGTGCCAGCTCGCGGGCCGAGCGGGAGACCCAGTACTTC.

This clone was found a few times. The chain couples TRBV9 to TRBJ2-2; D perhaps matches TRBD2 (5 bases). Germline V gene sequence: CDR1 SGDLS, CDR2 YYNGEE. The ends were cut back, 0 bases at V and 4 bases at J, with 7 bases in the middle. The CDR3 extends over 14 amino acids. The CDR3 coding sequence is TGTGCCAGCAGCGTAGCGGGGTTCACCGGGGAGCTGTTTTTT. Amino acids: CASSVAGFTGELFF.

This chain links TRBV2 with TRBJ2-1, with 7 bases lining up with TRBD1. The trim removed 6 bases at V and 3 bases at J, leaving 5 bases unmatched. Germline V gives CDR1 SNHLY, CDR2 FYNNEI. The CDR3 consists of 14 residues. This chain's CDR3 is CASRPGQNYNEQFF. CDR3 nucleotides: TGTGCCAGCAGACCGGGACAGAACTACAATGAGCAGTTCTTC.

The chain links TRBV19 to TRBJ2-7, with TRBD1 matching 10 bases. From germline, CDR1 is LNHDA and CDR2 SQIVND (reference sequence). This CDR3 contains 14 residues. Trimming at V came to 3 bases and at J to 6 bases, leaving 5 bases not matched to a gene. The CDR3 is CASSMGQGSSEQYF. The CDR3 DNA reads as TGTGCCAGTAGTATGGGACAGGGGAGTTCCGAGCAGTACTTC.

The chain joins TRBV6-5 to TRBJ1-3, with D maybe TRBD1 (5 bases). The CDR3 contains 16 residues. The germline V and J ends were trimmed by 0 bases and 0 bases, with 9 bases remaining between them. The V gene's germline CDR1 is MNHEY and CDR2 SVGAGI. This CDR3 reads CASSYSGGHSGNTIYF. The CDR3 coding sequence is TGTGCCAGCAGTTACTCTGGCGGACACTCTGGAAACACCATATATTTT.

The chain employs TRBV5-6 and TRBJ2-1; TRBD2 matches at 12 bases. The CDR3 consists of 17 residues. Germline lookup yields CDR1 SGHDT and CDR2 YYEEEE. The junction had 11 bases not matched to a gene; V was cut back by 1 base and J by 9 bases. The CDR3 region is CASSLFGLAGGEGEQFF. CDR3 bases: TGTGCCAGCAGCTTGTTTGGCCTAGCGGGGGGGGAGGGTGAGCAGTTCTTC.

This clone has just one count. J is TRBJ2-3 and V is TRBV6-5; 10 bases agree with TRBD1. The CDR3 is made up of 16 amino acids. The V and J ends lost 2 bases and 2 bases, in that order; junction bases with no gene match: 4. CDR1 and CDR2 (germline): MNHEY, SVGAGI. This CDR3 is CASSYTGTGVTDTQYF. The CDR3 DNA sequence: TGTGCCAGCAGTTACACCGGGACAGGGGTCACAGATACGCAGTATTTT.

The V gene is TRBV5-6, the J gene TRBJ2-1; 14 nucleotides match TRBD2. Germline lookup yields CDR1 SGHDT and CDR2 YYEEEE. CDR3 length: 16 residues. The CDR3 region has the DNA TGTGCTTCGACTAGCGGGAGGGCGAGCTCCTACAATGAGCAGTTCTTC. It specifies CASTSGRASSYNEQFF.

The V and J genes are TRBV28 and TRBJ2-1; TRBD2 might be the D (6 bases). Looked up from germline, CDR1 is MDHEN and CDR2 is SYDVKM. This CDR3 is built from 14 residues. V lost 5 bases to trimming and J lost 10 bases, with 18 bases between them. The CDR3 DNA reads as TGTGCCAGCAGTCTCACCCACGGCAGCGGGGAGCAGTTCTTC. Translated: CASSLTHGSGEQFF.

This clone was observed a handful of times. The rearrangement uses TRBV6-6 and TRBJ1-1; TRBD1 agrees at 9 bases. V was clipped by 4 bases and J by 5 bases; unmatched bases: 5. CDR3 length: 14 residues. Germline V gene sequence: CDR1 MNHNY, CDR2 SVGAGI (reference sequence). The CDR3: CASSSGQGTTEAFF. CDR3 coding DNA: TGTGCCAGCAGTTCAGGACAGGGGACGACTGAAGCTTTCTTT.

This clone was recorded a few times. The chain carries TRBV30 and TRBJ1-3; weak D call: TRBD1 (5 bases). The CDR3 totals 16 residues. Between the trimmed V and J ends, which lost 3 bases and 10 bases, there was a span of 25 bases. CDR1 GTSNPN and CDR2 SVGIG come from the germline V gene (reference sequence). Written as DNA, the CDR3 is TGTGCCTGGAGGAACTCCGGGGGAGGCACAAAGAGAACCATATATTTT. This gives the protein CAWRNSGGGTKRTIYF.

This chain links TRBV9 with TRBJ2-6; D remains ambiguous. V shed 4 bases and J shed 0 bases, with 14 bases lying between them. Looked up from germline, CDR1 is SGDLS and CDR2 is YYNGEE. The CDR3 covers 17 residues. The CDR3 nucleotides read TGTGCCAGCAGCCCACGGCCAGGCGCCTCTGGGGCCAACGTCCTGACTTTC. This translates into CASSPRPGASGANVLTF. Filled out from reference TRBV9 and TRBJ2-6, the complete variable domain reads DSGVTQTPKHLITATGQRVTLRCSPRSGDLSVYWYQQSLDQGLQFLIQYYNGEERAKGNILERFSAQQFPDLHSELNLSSLELGDSALYFCASSPRPGASGANVLTFGAGSRLTVL.

The chain has TRBV15 and TRBJ2-1; D may be TRBD1 (6 bases). The CDR3 runs to 15 residues. The germline V and J ends were trimmed by 3 bases and 2 bases, with 11 bases remaining between them. Germline V CDR1 and CDR2: LNHNV, YYDKDF (reference sequence). DNA of the CDR3: TGTGCCACCAGCAGGGGAAGGACAGCCTACAATGAGCAGTTCTTC. It yields the protein CATSRGRTAYNEQFF.

The CDR3 DNA sequence: TGTGCCAGCAGTGAATACGGGGCGAACACCGGGGAGCTGTTTTTT. Protein product: CASSEYGANTGELFF. V is TRBV2 and J is TRBJ2-2; TRBD2 might be the D (5 bases). Per the germline V gene, CDR1 is SNHLY and CDR2 is FYNNEI. V dropped 2 bases and J dropped 0 bases, with 7 bases sitting between them. This CDR3 contains 15 residues.

This clone was observed once. The chain recombines TRBV6-5 with TRBJ2-5; no clear D gene. Gene TRBJ2-7 matches the end of the DNA better, so the J call may be wrong. Germline V gives CDR1 MNHEY, CDR2 SVGAGI. This CDR3 has 13 amino acids. The CDR3 loop is CASRPPGSYEQYF. The CDR3 bases are TGTGCCAGCAGACCCCCCGGGTCCTACGAGCAGTACTTC.

This clone was observed a few times. The chain employs TRBV9 and TRBJ2-1, with 9 nucleotides matching TRBD2. V trimming: 7 bases; J trimming: 1 base; junction bases outside the gene matches: 6. CDR1 is SGDLS and CDR2 is YYNGEE in the germline V gene. This CDR3 has 15 residues. Written as DNA, the CDR3 is TGTGCCAGCGGAAGTAGCGGGGGATCCTACAATGAGCAGTTCTTC. Encoded protein: CASGSSGGSYNEQFF.

This clone was picked up a small number of times. The chain carries TRBV29-1 and TRBJ1-5; TRBD1 might be the D (6 bases). This CDR3 spans 14 amino acids. The V gene's germline CDR1 is SQVTM and CDR2 ANQGSEA. Trimming took off 6 bases at V and 0 bases at J, with 12 bases between the two ends. DNA of the CDR3: TGCAGCGTCAGGACAGCAGATAGCAATCAGCCCCAGCATTTT. Translating gives CSVRTADSNQPQHF.

This clone showed up just a few times. The rearrangement uses TRBV18 and TRBJ1-1; TRBD1 aligns across 7 bases. Germline loops: CDR1 KGHSH, CDR2 LQKENI. This CDR3 has 16 residues. Trimming at V came to 1 base and at J to 4 bases, leaving 9 bases not matched to a gene. The CDR3 bases are TGTGCCAGCTCACCACAGGGACAGATTATTTCCACTGAAGCTTTCTTT. Translated, it gives CASSPQGQIISTEAFF. Variable domain in full (rest from reference TRBV18 and TRBJ1-1): NAGVMQNPRHLVRRRGQEARLRCSPMKGHSHVYWYRQLPEEGLKFMVYLQKENIIDESGMPKERFSAEFPKEGPSILRIQQVVRGDSAAYFCASSPQGQIISTEAFFGQGTRLTVV.

V usage is TRBV5-1 and J usage is TRBJ2-3; 8 bases are a match to TRBD2. Germline CDR1 SGHRS, CDR2 YFSETQ. The trim removed 6 bases at V and 4 bases at J, leaving 10 bases unmatched. The CDR3 has 15 amino acids. The CDR3 DNA reads TGCGCCAGCACCTCGTACGGGGGGGGAGCAGATACGCAGTATTTT. Protein product: CASTSYGGGADTQYF.

This rearrangement joins TRBV11-2 to TRBJ2-7, with TRBD2 as a possible D gene (7 bases). Trimming removed 4 bases from V and 3 bases from J, with 19 bases in between. Germline V gene lookup returns CDR1 SGHAT and CDR2 FQNNGV. This CDR3 is built from 16 residues. The CDR3, as DNA: TGTGCCAGCAGCTCCTCCCGGGGGGCCCGTCACTACGAGCAGTACTTC. This sequence encodes CASSSSRGARHYEQYF.